These T cell receptor beta chains were read from a single sample in a study of cytomegalovirus exposure and HLA in healthy donors. Data came from immunoSEQ multiplex PCR; TCRdb stores just in-frame clones and leaves some out. The profile shows more than 130,000 clones, under 80% of them singletons. Sequenced: PBMCs. The receptors here all came from a male donor in good health and CMV-seronegative. CDR3s leave out the opening cysteine and the closing phenylalanine or tryptophan.

V	J	CDR3
TRBV5-1	TRBJ1-2	ASSLVGDFNYGYT
TRBV7-9	TRBJ1-5	ASSIGGDSNQPQH
TRBV6-1	TRBJ1-2	ASGARVYGYT
TRBV6-5	TRBJ1-5	ASSPGTGDNQPQH
TRBV5-6	TRBJ2-3	ASSPTGLAGGTDTQY
TRBV5-6	TRBJ1-1	ASSLYSDRRATEAF
TRBV7-3	TRBJ2-3	ASSLGGGGPDTQY
TRBV5-1	TRBJ2-1	ASRRDRRSYNEQF
TRBV7-2	TRBJ2-7	ASSLAGLAGGYEQY
TRBV7-6	TRBJ1-5	ASRSSYRDQPQH
TRBV25-1	TRBJ2-7	ASSGGTGPYEQY
TRBV27	TRBJ2-5	ASSPLAGGPETQY
TRBV15	TRBJ2-1	ATSRADRVYNEQF
TRBV18	TRBJ2-7	ASSPTGVTPLEQY
TRBV19	TRBJ2-7	ASSIATGTGTYEQY
TRBV13	TRBJ1-1	ASSLRGQNIAANTEAF
TRBV18	TRBJ1-1	ASSPRMNTEAF
TRBV7-2	TRBJ2-3	ASSLSTDTQY
TRBV21-1	TRBJ2-7	ASSKVRDRGLHEQY
TRBV27	TRBJ2-3	ASSFFGRADTQY
TRBV5-1	TRBJ2-5	ASSLGQQETQY
TRBV14	TRBJ2-7	ASSQDGGGLGQY
TRBV27	TRBJ1-5	ASSLRTGGNQPQH
TRBV7-9	TRBJ1-1	ASSFVGLDTEAF
TRBV7-3	TRBJ2-4	ASSLRASGEGTKNIQY
TRBV19	TRBJ1-2	ASSISTGGYGYT
TRBV18	TRBJ1-5	ASSPGAYQPQH
TRBV6-5	TRBJ2-7	ASSSPGSYEQY
TRBV5-4	TRBJ1-6	ASSEGTGGNSPLH
TRBV18	TRBJ1-4	ASSPGTERGYATNEKLF
TRBV13	TRBJ1-1	ASSPSGTGENTEAF
TRBV7-2	TRBJ2-5	ASSLWASGGETQY
TRBV6-6	TRBJ2-7	ASSYNSYYEQY
TRBV6-5	TRBJ2-7	ASSSNPTGGYEQY
TRBV5-6	TRBJ1-2	ASSLDRGTGSPNT
TRBV5-1	TRBJ1-2	ASSLGQMYGYT
TRBV25-1	TRBJ2-7	ASSRRSGGETRYEQY
TRBV28	TRBJ2-1	ASSTPRTSGYNEQF
TRBV9	TRBJ2-3	ASSETWTSGGGVSTDTQY
TRBV7-8	TRBJ1-5	ASSQPTGQGAGSNQPQH
TRBV30	TRBJ1-1	AWSPRQGEAF
TRBV23-1	TRBJ2-1	ASSQDRDSNNEQF
TRBV6-6	TRBJ1-1	ASSIGQGNTEAF
TRBV4-1	TRBJ2-7	ASSQDGGEQY
TRBV27	TRBJ2-2	ASSFAGNTGELF